This TCR beta chain was documented in a study of cytomegalovirus exposure and HLA in healthy donors. Worth noting for this clone: Antigen unknown.

Donors sampled were nominally healthy, though unrecorded immune exposures were likely. Primers for the PCR totalled 60 Vbeta and 13 Jbeta. Libraries were prepared by immunoSEQ multiplex PCR; TCRdb keeps only in-frame clonotypes and omits some of them. The top ten hold under 8.5% of the sample, which has about 150,000 clones, roughly 82% seen once. Findings and caveats of the study: The listing of approximately 160 TCR beta chains classed them as cytomegalovirus-associated.

The clonotype comes from a woman between 50 and 59 years old in good health and CMV-seropositive. Sequencing was performed on PBMCs.

The CDR3 region is CASSRKGQNTEAFF. The CDR3 DNA reads as TGCGCCAGCAGCCGGAAAGGACAGAACACTGAAGCTTTCTTT. V is TRBV5-1 and J is TRBJ1-1; tentative D call: TRBD1 (5 bases). CDR1 is SGHRS and CDR2 is YFSETQ in the germline V gene. The V end lost 4 bases, the J end lost 1 base, and 11 bases lay between the germline ends. The CDR3 loop spans 14 amino acids.